The text below deals with one T cell receptor beta chain. Its antigen is unknown. The data were obtained in a study of OX40 agonist ivuxolimab in advanced cancers. The V end lost 1 base, the J end lost 3 bases, and 17 bases lay between the germline ends. This CDR3 spans 17 amino acids. CDR1 MNHEY and CDR2 SMNVEV come from the germline V gene (reference sequence). Notes on the study in general: Part of the nonresponder group also had normalized T-cell clonal expansion that was low.

The method was immunoSEQ multiplex PCR; TCRdb's version includes in-frame clones alone and lacks a portion of them. The sample lists 40,000 to 50,000 clones, about 91% occurring once. The source of this sequence is an adult with an advanced solid tumor such as melanoma, head and neck, liver or kidney cancer. The chain couples TRBV27 to TRBJ2-3, with D possibly being TRBD2 (6 bases). Sequencing used CD4+ or CD8+ T cells sorted from blood, obtained in a trial of the OX40 agonist ivuxolimab. The CDR3 region has the DNA TGTGCCAGCAGTTTATTTATTGGAGGGCGGAAAACAGATACGCAGTATTTT. This translates into CASSLFIGGRKTDTQYF.